This is a list of T cell receptor beta chains from one sample in a study of blood T cell repertoires in COVID-19. Profiled with immunoSEQ multiplex PCR; TCRdb holds only in-frame clones, not every one. Seen here are about 210,000 clones, under 90% observed once, and the top ten hold roughly 2.7%. Sequences were obtained from peripheral blood. These receptors all stem from a middle-aged woman with active or convalescent COVID-19. Both conserved end residues are part of each CDR3. A D gene is named only where the DNA matches it firmly. Where a row states a size, it is once, few, many or the class of an expanded clone; other rows omit it.

CASTYGAYEQYF,TGTGCCAGCACTTACGGTGCCTACGAGCAGTACTTC,-,TRBJ2-7,-,TRBV2
CASSLVFSSNTEAFF,TGTGCCAGCAGCTTAGTGTTCAGTTCAAACACTGAAGCTTTCTTT,few,TRBJ1-1,-,TRBV11-3
CASSRQVGYGYTF,TGTGCCAGCAGTCGACAGGTTGGGTATGGCTACACCTTC,few,TRBJ1-2,-,TRBV12-3/TRBV12-4
CASTRRQGTEAFF,TGTGCCAGCACCCGAAGACAGGGCACTGAAGCTTTCTTT,-,TRBJ1-1,TRBD1,TRBV7-2
CASSLSPGANSPLHF,TGTGCCAGCAGCTTATCCCCAGGGGCTAATTCACCCCTCCACTTT,-,TRBJ1-6,-,TRBV7-3
CATSDQSEDRNGNYGYTF,TGTGCCACCAGTGATCAATCCGAAGACAGGAATGGGAACTATGGCTACACCTTC,-,TRBJ1-2,-,TRBV24-1
CASSLKSGLKTIYF,TGTGCCAGCAGCTTAAAATCAGGGCTGAAGACCATATATTTT,-,TRBJ1-3,-,TRBV7-2
CASSFRTSGMDGQYF,TGTGCCAGCAGTTTCCGGACTAGCGGGATGGACGGGCAGTACTTC,-,TRBJ2-7,TRBD2,TRBV6-5
CASSNPAGGSTDTQYF,TGTGCCAGCAGTAACCCCGCGGGGGGCAGCACAGATACGCAGTATTTT,-,TRBJ2-3,TRBD2,TRBV6-6
CAIHLERGDTPDTQYF,TGTGCCATTCATTTGGAGCGGGGAGACACTCCAGATACGCAGTATTTT,-,TRBJ2-3,TRBD2,TRBV7-9
CASRSTDLNEKLFF,TGTGCCAGCAGATCGACAGACTTGAATGAAAAACTGTTTTTT,-,TRBJ1-4,-,TRBV7-9
CASSPTGAGKNEKLFF,TGTGCCAGCAGCCCGACAGGGGCAGGTAAAAATGAAAAACTGTTTTTT,-,TRBJ1-4,TRBD1,TRBV28
CASSQEGTGGTGELFF,TGTGCCAGCAGCCAAGAAGGGACAGGGGGCACCGGGGAGCTGTTTTTT,-,TRBJ2-2,TRBD1,TRBV14
CASSLGAGGRTDTQYF,TGTGCCAGCAGTTTGGGAGCGGGAGGGCGGACAGATACGCAGTATTTT,-,TRBJ2-3,TRBD2,TRBV6-2/TRBV6-3
CASTVIPGQPQHF,TGTGCCAGTACGGTTATCCCAGGACAGCCCCAGCATTTT,few,TRBJ1-5,-,TRBV19